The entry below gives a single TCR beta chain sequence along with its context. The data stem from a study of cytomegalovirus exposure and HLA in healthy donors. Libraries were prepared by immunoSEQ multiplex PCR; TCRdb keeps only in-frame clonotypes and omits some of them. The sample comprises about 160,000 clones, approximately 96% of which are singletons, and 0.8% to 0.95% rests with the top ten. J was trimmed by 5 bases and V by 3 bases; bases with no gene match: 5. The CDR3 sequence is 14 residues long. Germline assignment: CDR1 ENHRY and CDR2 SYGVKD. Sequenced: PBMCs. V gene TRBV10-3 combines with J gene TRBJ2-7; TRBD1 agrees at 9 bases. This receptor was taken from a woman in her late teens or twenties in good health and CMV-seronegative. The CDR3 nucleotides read TGTGCCATCAGTGAAGTTCGGACAGGGGACGAGCAGTACTTC. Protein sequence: CAISEVRTGDEQYF.